This entry lists 10 T cell receptor beta chains sequenced from one sample in a study of early T cells in non-severe SARS-CoV-2 infection. TCRdb passed the 5' RACE reads through MiXCR, listing each CDR3 protein once. Of about 52,000 distinct CDR3 sequences listed, approximately 8% are singletons. The sample comprised whole blood. These receptors came from an adult who was a healthcare worker with PCR-confirmed SARS-CoV-2 infection or an uninfected control (not recorded which).

This clonotype was detected ten times or more. The chain uses TRBV5-1 and TRBJ2-1; D uncertain. CDR3 length: 14 amino acids. Germline CDR1 is SGHRS and CDR2 is YFSETQ. With 0 bases removed from V and 10 bases from J, the gap between germline ends came to 14 bases. DNA of the CDR3: TGCGCCAGCAGCTTGGTGTCGAGCAAACCCGAGCAGTTCTTC. This sequence encodes CASSLVSSKPEQFF.

The rearrangement uses TRBV27 and TRBJ2-5, with 7 nucleotides matching TRBD1. CDR1 is MNHEY and CDR2 is SMNVEV in the germline V gene (reference sequence). The V gene end was trimmed by 7 bases and the J gene end by 5 bases; junction bases not matched to a gene: 10. The CDR3 loop spans 14 amino acids. The CDR3 DNA sequence: TGTGCCAGCAAACTCAGACAGGGTTGGGAGACCCAGTACTTC. Amino acids: CASKLRQGWETQYF.

This chain uses TRBV20-1 with TRBJ2-1; no clear D. The germline V gene encodes CDR1 DFQATT and CDR2 SNEGSKA (reference sequence). The CDR3 extends over 17 amino acids. V lost 0 bases and J lost 5, with 20 bases in between. The CDR3 nucleotides are TGCAGTGCTAGAGATCTCGTCGGCCCCTCCGGAGACAATGAGCAGTTCTTC. The encoded protein is CSARDLVGPSGDNEQFF.

There are a few counts of this clonotype. J is TRBJ1-2 and V is TRBV6-1; 8 nucleotides match TRBD1. CDR3 length: 13 amino acids. Germline assignment: CDR1 MNHNS and CDR2 SASEGT. Germline trimming cut 5 bases from V and 8 bases from J; bases unmatched to any gene: 7. CDR3 loop: CASSLKDRDGYTF. The CDR3 region has the DNA TGTGCCAGCAGTCTAAAGGACAGGGACGGCTACACCTTC.

The rearrangement links TRBV27 to TRBJ1-5, with 10 bases that match TRBD1. Per germline, CDR1 MNHEY and CDR2 SMNVEV (reference sequence). The V segment lost 6 bases and the J segment 4 bases; nucleotides outside the gene matches: 3. The CDR3 loop spans 14 amino acids. Here the CDR3 reads CASRQGQGNQPQHF. As DNA, the CDR3 is TGTGCCAGCAGGCAGGGACAGGGGAATCAGCCCCAGCATTTT.

This clonotype was found many times. The V call is TRBV29-1, the J call TRBJ1-4; D not resolved. This CDR3 is built from 14 residues. From germline, CDR1 is SQVTM and CDR2 ANQGSEA. Trimming shortened V by 1 base and J by 0 bases, and 6 bases separated the two germline ends. CDR3 DNA sequence: TGCAGCGTTGAAGGGGCGACAACTAATGAAAAACTGTTTTTT. Its translation is CSVEGATTNEKLFF. Drawing the rest from reference TRBV29-1 and TRBJ1-4, the complete variable domain is SAVISQKPSRDICQRGTSLTIQCQVDSQVTMMFWYRQQPGQSLTLIATANQGSEATYESGFVIDKFPISRPNLTFSTLTVSNMSPEDSSIYLCSVEGATTNEKLFFGSGTQLSVL.

J is TRBJ2-1 and V is TRBV29-1, with 9 bases aligning to TRBD1. With V trimmed by 7 bases and J by 9 bases, 10 bases remained unmatched. The V gene's germline CDR1 is SQVTM and CDR2 ANQGSEA. CDR3 size: 13 residues. CDR3 region: CSALQGAGGEQFF. The CDR3 DNA sequence: TGCAGCGCACTACAGGGGGCAGGAGGTGAGCAGTTCTTC.

The rearrangement links TRBV6-6 to TRBJ1-1; weak D call: TRBD1 (6 bases). The V end was cut by 6 bases, the J end by 5 bases, with 16 bases between. The germline gives CDR1 MNHNY, CDR2 SVGAGI (reference sequence). The CDR3 runs to 14 residues. The CDR3 nucleotides are TGTGCCAGCAGCATCGACCAGGGGAGGACTGAAGCTTTCTTT. This codes for CASSIDQGRTEAFF.

Only a few counts were recorded for this clonotype. V gene TRBV28 combines with J gene TRBJ1-2; TRBD1 is a possible D gene (5 bases). The V end was cut by 3 bases, the J end by 2 bases, with 7 bases between. Looked up from germline, CDR1 is MDHEN and CDR2 is SYDVKM. CDR3 length: 13 residues. Here the CDR3 DNA reads TGTGCCAGCAGTTTCGCAGGGAACTATGGCTACACCTTC. Amino acids: CASSFAGNYGYTF.

This clonotype has only a few counts. This chain connects TRBV10-1 to TRBJ2-3; D call uncertain. V gave up 0 bases and J gave up 0 bases, with 7 bases separating them. The CDR3 is 15 residues long. Germline-derived CDR1 and CDR2 are WNHNN and SYGVQD (reference sequence). The CDR3: CASSESGRSTDTQYF. The DNA of the CDR3 is TGCGCCAGCAGTGAGTCCGGCAGGAGCACAGATACGCAGTATTTT.